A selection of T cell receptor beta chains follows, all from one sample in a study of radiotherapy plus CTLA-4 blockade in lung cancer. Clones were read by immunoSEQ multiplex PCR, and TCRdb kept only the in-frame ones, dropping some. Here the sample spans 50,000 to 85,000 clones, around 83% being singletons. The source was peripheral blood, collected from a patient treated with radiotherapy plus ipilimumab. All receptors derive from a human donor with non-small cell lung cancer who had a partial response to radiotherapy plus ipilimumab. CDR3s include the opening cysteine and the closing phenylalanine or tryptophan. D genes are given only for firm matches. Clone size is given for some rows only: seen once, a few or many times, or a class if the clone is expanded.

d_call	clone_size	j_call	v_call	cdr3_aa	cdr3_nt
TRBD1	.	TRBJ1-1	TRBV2	CASMWTGETEAFF	TGTGCCAGCATGTGGACAGGGGAAACTGAAGCTTTCTTT
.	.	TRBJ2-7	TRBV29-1	CSVVTTTQQYF	TGCAGCGTTGTAACCACAACCCAGCAGTACTTC
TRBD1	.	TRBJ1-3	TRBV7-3	CASSWGQGSGNTIYF	TGTGCCAGCAGCTGGGGACAGGGTTCTGGAAACACCATATATTTT
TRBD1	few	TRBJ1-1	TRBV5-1	CASSAATGVNTEAFF	TGCGCCAGCAGCGCCGCAACAGGGGTGAACACTGAAGCTTTCTTT
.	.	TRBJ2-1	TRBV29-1	CSLFSQGRVDNEQFF	TGCAGCTTGTTTTCCCAGGGAAGGGTCGACAATGAGCAGTTCTTC
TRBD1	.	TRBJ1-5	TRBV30	CAWSGQGMSNQPQHF	TGTGCCTGGAGTGGACAGGGGATGAGCAATCAGCCCCAGCATTTT
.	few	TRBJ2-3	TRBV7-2	CASSRYTDTQYF	TGTGCCAGCAGCCGTTACACAGATACGCAGTATTTT
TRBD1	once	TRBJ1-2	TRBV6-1	CASSEAGTGGFGYTF	TGTGCCAGCAGTGAAGCGGGGACAGGGGGGTTTGGCTACACCTTC
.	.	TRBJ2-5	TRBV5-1	CASSSGGRETQYF	TGCGCCAGCAGCTCGGGGGGCCGGGAGACCCAGTACTTC
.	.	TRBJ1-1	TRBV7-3	CASSLHRSSEAFF	TGTGCCAGCAGCTTACACAGGAGCTCTGAAGCTTTCTTT
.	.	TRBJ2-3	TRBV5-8	CASSLSGGGATQYF	TGTGCCAGCAGCTTATCAGGGGGAGGCGCTACGCAGTATTTT
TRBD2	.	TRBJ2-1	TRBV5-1	CASSLSPLAGGTEQFF	TGCGCCAGCAGCTTGTCCCCCCTAGCGGGAGGAACTGAGCAGTTCTTC
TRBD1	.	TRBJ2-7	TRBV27	CASSQGQFVYEQYF	TGTGCCAGCAGTCAGGGACAGTTCGTCTACGAGCAGTACTTC
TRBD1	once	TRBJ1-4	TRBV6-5	CASSSGRQGAGEKLFF	TGTGCCAGCAGTTCCGGTAGACAGGGGGCGGGAGAAAAACTGTTTTTT
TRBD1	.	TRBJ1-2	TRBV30	CAWSVFRSRDRDGYTF	TGTGCCTGGAGTGTATTTCGAAGCCGGGACAGGGATGGCTACACCTTC
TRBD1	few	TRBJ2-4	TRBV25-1	CASGDSRQGKNIQYF	TGTGCCAGCGGGGATTCGAGACAGGGGAAAAACATTCAGTACTTC